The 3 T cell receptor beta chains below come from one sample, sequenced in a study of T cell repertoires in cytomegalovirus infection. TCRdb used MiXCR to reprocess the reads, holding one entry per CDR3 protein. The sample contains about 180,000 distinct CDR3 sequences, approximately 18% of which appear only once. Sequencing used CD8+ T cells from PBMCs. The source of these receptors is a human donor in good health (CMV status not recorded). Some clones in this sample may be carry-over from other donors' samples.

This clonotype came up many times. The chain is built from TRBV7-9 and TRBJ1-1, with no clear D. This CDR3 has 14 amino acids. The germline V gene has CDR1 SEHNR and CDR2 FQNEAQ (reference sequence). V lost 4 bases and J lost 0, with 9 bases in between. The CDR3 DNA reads TGTGCCAGCAGCTCAAGCTCGATGAACACTGAAGCTTTCTTT. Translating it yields CASSSSSMNTEAFF. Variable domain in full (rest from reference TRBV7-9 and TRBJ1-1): DTGVSQNPRHKITKRGQNVTFRCDPISEHNRLYWYRQTLGQGPEFLTYFQNEAQLEKSRLLSDRFSAERPKGSFSTLEIQRTEQGDSAMYLCASSSSSMNTEAFFGQGTRLTVV.

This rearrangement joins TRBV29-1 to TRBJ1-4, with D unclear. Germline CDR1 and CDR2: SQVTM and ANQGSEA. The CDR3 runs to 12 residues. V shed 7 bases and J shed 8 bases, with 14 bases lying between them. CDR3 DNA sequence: TGCAGCGAAATAAGACAAGGAGAAAAACTGTTTTTT. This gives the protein CSEIRQGEKLFF.

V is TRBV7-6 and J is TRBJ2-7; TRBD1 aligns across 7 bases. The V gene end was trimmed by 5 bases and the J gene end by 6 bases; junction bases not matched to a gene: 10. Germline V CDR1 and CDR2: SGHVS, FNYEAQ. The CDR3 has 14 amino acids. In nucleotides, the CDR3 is TGTGCCAGCAGCGCCACAGGGGTTAGCTCCGAGCAGTACTTC. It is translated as CASSATGVSSEQYF.